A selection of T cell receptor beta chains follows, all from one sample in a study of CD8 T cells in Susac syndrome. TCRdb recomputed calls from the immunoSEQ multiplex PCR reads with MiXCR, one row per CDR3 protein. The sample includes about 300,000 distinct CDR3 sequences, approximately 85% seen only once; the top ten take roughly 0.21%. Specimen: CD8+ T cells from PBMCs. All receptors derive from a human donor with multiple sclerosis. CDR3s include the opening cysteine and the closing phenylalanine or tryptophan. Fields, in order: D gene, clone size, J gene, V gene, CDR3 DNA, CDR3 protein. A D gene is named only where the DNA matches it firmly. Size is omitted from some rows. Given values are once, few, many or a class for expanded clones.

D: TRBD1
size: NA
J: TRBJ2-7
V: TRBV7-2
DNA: TGTGCCAGCAGCTTAATGGCAGGGGGAAATTACGAGCAGTACTTC
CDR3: CASSLMAGGNYEQYF

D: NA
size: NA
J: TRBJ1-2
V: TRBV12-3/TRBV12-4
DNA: TGTGCCAGCAGTTTAATCAGTTGGCCAGACTATGGCTACACCTTC
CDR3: CASSLISWPDYGYTF

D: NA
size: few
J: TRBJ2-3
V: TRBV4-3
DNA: TGCGCCAGCAGCCAAATACAGGGCGGTACGCAGTATTTT
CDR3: CASSQIQGGTQYF

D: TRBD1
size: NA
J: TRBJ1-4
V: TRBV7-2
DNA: TGTGCCAGCAGCTTGGGACAGCTGAGGGAGGAACTGTTTTTT
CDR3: CASSLGQLREELFF

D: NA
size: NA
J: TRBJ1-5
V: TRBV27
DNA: TGTGCCAGCTTCCTTGAGGAGCCCCAGCATTTT
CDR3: CASFLEEPQHF

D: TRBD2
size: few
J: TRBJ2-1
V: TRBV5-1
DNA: TGCGCCAGCACCCCTAGCGGGTCCTACAATGAGCAGTTCTTC
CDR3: CASTPSGSYNEQFF

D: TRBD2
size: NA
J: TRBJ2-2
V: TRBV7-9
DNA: TGTGCCAGCAGCTTAGAGATACTAGCGGGCACCGGGGAGCTGTTTTTT
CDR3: CASSLEILAGTGELFF

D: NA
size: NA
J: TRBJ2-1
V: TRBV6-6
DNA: TGTGCCAGCAGTTGGGCTAGCTCCTACAATGAGCAGTTCTTC
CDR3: CASSWASSYNEQFF

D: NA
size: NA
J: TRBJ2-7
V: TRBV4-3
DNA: TGCGCCAGCAGCCAATCCGGTACAGGGATCTACGAGCAGTACTTC
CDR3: CASSQSGTGIYEQYF

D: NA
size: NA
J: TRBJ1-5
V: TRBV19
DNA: TGTGCCAGTAGTATAGTTCTCGGGGGGCCCCAGCATTTT
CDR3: CASSIVLGGPQHF

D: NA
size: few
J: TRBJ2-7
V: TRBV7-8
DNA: TGTGCCAGCGGATACTCCTACGAGCAGTACTTC
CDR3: CASGYSYEQYF